The 20 T cell receptor beta chains listed next were all sequenced from one sample in a study of early T cells in non-severe SARS-CoV-2 infection. TCRdb re-called the 5' RACE reads with MiXCR, one entry per CDR3 protein. The table lists 35,000 to 45,000 distinct CDR3 sequences, roughly 6% of them singletons. Source material: whole blood. The source of these receptors is an adult who was a healthcare worker with PCR-confirmed SARS-CoV-2 infection or an uninfected control (not recorded which).

This clonotype has just a few counts. The rearrangement joins TRBV12-3 or TRBV12-4 to TRBJ2-4, with 7 nucleotides matching TRBD1. The V segment lost 5 bases and the J segment 9 bases; nucleotides outside the gene matches: 10. This CDR3 has 14 amino acids. The CDR3 is CASSPLDRDGIQYF. DNA of the CDR3: TGTGCCAGCAGTCCACTAGACAGGGACGGCATTCAGTACTTC.

This clonotype was seen ten or more times. The chain uses TRBV30 and TRBJ2-7; D tentatively fits TRBD1 or TRBD2 (5 bases each). V was cut by 1 base and J by 2 bases, with 9 bases left in between. The CDR3 runs 13 residues. The germline gives CDR1 GTSNPN, CDR2 SVGIG (reference sequence). The CDR3 nucleotides are TGTGCCTGGAGTGGGGACCTTCCCTACGAGCAGTACTTC. This codes for CAWSGDLPYEQYF.

The sample holds a few counts of this clonotype. CDR3 DNA sequence: TGTGCCAGCAGCCAATCACCAGGGAACACTGAAGCTTTCTTT. As protein: CASSQSPGNTEAFF. V and J are TRBV16 and TRBJ1-1; D gene uncertain. V was clipped by 0 bases and J by 1 base, with 6 bases between them. From germline, CDR1 is KGHSY and CDR2 FQNENV. The CDR3 spans 14 residues.

This clonotype was picked up many times. This chain links TRBV20-1 with TRBJ2-7; 10 positions match TRBD1. The CDR3 runs to 18 residues. Per germline, CDR1 DFQATT and CDR2 SNEGSKA (reference sequence). With V trimmed by 3 bases and J by 0 bases, 14 bases remained unmatched. CDR3 in amino acids: CSASPTEGQGFISYEQYF. The DNA for the CDR3 is TGCAGTGCTAGCCCCACTGAGGGACAGGGGTTCATCTCCTACGAGCAGTACTTC.

This clonotype was counted many times. The genes are TRBV11-2 and TRBJ2-3; D gene unclear. Germline lookup yields CDR1 SGHAT and CDR2 FQNNGV. The CDR3 length is 15 residues. V shed 5 bases and J shed 6 bases, with 18 bases lying between them. CDR3 residues: CASSPRARIYDTQYF. CDR3 coding DNA: TGTGCCAGCAGCCCCCGAGCCCGGATATATGATACGCAGTATTTT.

This clonotype was recorded at least ten times. The J gene is TRBJ2-1, the V gene TRBV7-9; a weak D match, TRBD1 (5 bases). Per germline, CDR1 SEHNR and CDR2 FQNEAQ (reference sequence). The CDR3 runs to 16 residues. V was trimmed by 1 base and J by 2 bases, leaving 12 bases between them. CDR3: CASSLEGSGTYNEQFF. CDR3 in DNA: TGTGCCAGCAGCTTAGAGGGGTCAGGCACCTACAATGAGCAGTTCTTC.

This clonotype was seen many times. V gene TRBV30 combines with J gene TRBJ2-7, with D hard to call. In germline, CDR1 is GTSNPN, CDR2 SVGIG (reference sequence). The CDR3 is 13 residues long. With 3 bases removed from V and 3 bases from J, the gap between germline ends came to 12 bases. The CDR3 protein is CAWSRLVGYEQYF. The CDR3 coding sequence is TGTGCCTGGAGCCGTTTGGTGGGCTACGAGCAGTACTTC.

Ten or more counts support this clonotype. V usage is TRBV24-1 and J usage is TRBJ2-3; D perhaps matches TRBD1 (6 bases). CDR1 is KGHDR, CDR2 SFDVKD, per germline. The CDR3 sequence is 12 residues long. Trimming removed 9 bases at V and 8 bases at J, with 14 bases between. The DNA of the CDR3 is TGTGCCACCTCGAACAGGGCGGGTACGCAGTATTTT. Encoded protein: CATSNRAGTQYF.

At least ten counts were recorded for this clonotype. This rearrangement joins TRBV5-4 to TRBJ1-1; TRBD1 matches 8 bases. J lost 1 base, V lost 1 base, and 0 bases had no gene match. Germline CDR1 SGHNT, CDR2 YYREEE (reference sequence). There are 14 residues in the CDR3. CDR3 coding DNA: TGTGCCAGCAGCTTGACAGGGGGGAACACTGAAGCTTTCTTT. This translates into CASSLTGGNTEAFF.

A remark on this clonotype: Since a much larger clone is just one base distant, this may be a read error. CDR3 loop: CASSPPGRQHMNSGELFF. The CDR3 DNA reads TGTGCCAGCTCACCACCCGGCCGACAGCACATGAACTCCGGGGAGCTGTTTTTT. The chain joins TRBV18 to TRBJ2-2; D may be TRBD1 (5 bases). This CDR3 comprises 18 residues. Germline assignment: CDR1 KGHSH and CDR2 LQKENI.

This rearrangement joins TRBV28 to TRBJ2-5; D uncertain. Trimming shortened V by 7 bases and J by 2 bases, and 11 bases separated the two germline ends. The CDR3 is made up of 13 amino acids. Germline-derived CDR1 and CDR2 are MDHEN and SYDVKM. DNA of the CDR3: TGTGCCAGCACAAGAAGGGTTCAAGAGACCCAGTACTTC. Translating gives CASTRRVQETQYF.

This clonotype was seen at least ten times. The chain carries TRBV5-6 and TRBJ2-6; D is perhaps TRBD1 (6 bases). CDR1 is SGHDT, CDR2 YYEEEE, per germline. The V end was cut by 4 bases, the J end by 0 bases, with 17 bases between. The CDR3 covers 18 residues. CDR3 nucleotides: TGTGCCAGCAGCCTCCTACGGGACACTTACTCTGGGGCCAACGTCCTGACTTTC. It specifies CASSLLRDTYSGANVLTF.

At least ten counts were recorded for this clonotype. Here the CDR3 reads CASGLGQGASYNEQFF. CDR3 DNA: TGTGCCAGCGGATTAGGACAGGGGGCTTCCTACAATGAGCAGTTCTTC. The J gene is TRBJ2-1, the V gene TRBV6-2 or TRBV6-3; 11 positions match TRBD1. Germline V gene data show CDR1 as MNHEY and CDR2 as SVGEGT. Trimming cost V 8 bases and J 1 base; bases outside gene matches: 7. This CDR3 region has 16 residues.

Many counts were recorded for this clonotype. Here the CDR3 DNA reads TGTGCCAGCAGTTTAGGGACTAGCGGTGAGCAGTTCTTC. Translated: CASSLGTSGEQFF. The chain joins TRBV28 to TRBJ2-1, with TRBD2 identical over 11 bases. The ends lost 2 bases at V and 9 bases at J; junction bases unmatched: 0. The germline gives CDR1 MDHEN, CDR2 SYDVKM. CDR3 length: 13 amino acids.

This clonotype came up a few times. The CDR3 loop reads CAWSGLAGSTDTQYF. Written as DNA, the CDR3 is TGTGCCTGGAGTGGACTAGCGGGGAGCACAGATACGCAGTATTTT. V gene TRBV30 combines with J gene TRBJ2-3; 11 nucleotides align to TRBD2. The CDR3 totals 15 residues. Trimming at V came to 1 base and at J to 0 bases, leaving 0 bases not matched to a gene. Germline assignment: CDR1 GTSNPN and CDR2 SVGIG (reference sequence).

This clonotype has a count of ten or more. The chain is built from TRBV7-8 and TRBJ1-5; 8 nucleotides agree with TRBD1. The V gene end was trimmed by 5 bases and the J gene end by 2 bases; junction bases not matched to a gene: 5. CDR3 length: 15 residues. CDR1 and CDR2 from the germline V gene are SGHVS and FQNEAQ. The CDR3, as DNA: TGTGCCAGCAGCGTGGACAGGGTGGGCAATCAGCCCCAGCATTTT. This encodes CASSVDRVGNQPQHF.

This clonotype was recorded many times. This chain links TRBV6-5 with TRBJ1-1, with D possibly TRBD1 on 5 matching bases. V was clipped by 2 bases and J by 1 base, with 14 bases between them. This CDR3 has 16 amino acids. Germline lookup yields CDR1 MNHEY and CDR2 SVGAGI. The DNA for the CDR3 is TGTGCCAGCAGTTACGGAGAGGGGCTCGGGAACACTGAAGCTTTCTTT. As protein: CASSYGEGLGNTEAFF.

This clonotype was recorded at least ten times. V is TRBV11-3 and J is TRBJ2-7, with 9 positions matching TRBD2. CDR1 and CDR2 from the germline V gene are SGHNT and YENEEA. This CDR3 is built from 15 residues. V was pared by 4 bases and J by 2 bases, with 6 bases of the junction left unmatched. The chain's CDR3 is CASSSRAGGPYEQYF. CDR3 in DNA: TGTGCCAGCAGCTCTCGAGCGGGAGGCCCCTACGAGCAGTACTTC.

This clonotype has ten or more counts. This rearrangement joins TRBV7-6 to TRBJ2-1; no clear D gene. This CDR3 contains 15 residues. The V end was cut by 1 base, the J end by 0 bases, with 7 bases between. Looked up from germline, CDR1 is SGHVS and CDR2 is FNYEAQ. The CDR3 sequence: CASSLDGDSYNEQFF. CDR3 DNA: TGTGCCAGCAGCTTAGATGGGGACTCCTACAATGAGCAGTTCTTC.

V is TRBV20-1 and J is TRBJ2-1, with D maybe TRBD2 (5 bases). Trimming removed 3 bases from V and 7 bases from J, with 10 bases in between. Germline V gives CDR1 DFQATT, CDR2 SNEGSKA (reference sequence). The CDR3 length is 12 residues. The CDR3 loop reads CSASGLANEQFF. The DNA for the CDR3 is TGCAGTGCTAGTGGACTTGCTAATGAGCAGTTCTTC.